One T cell receptor (beta chain) is described in this entry. Its specificity is unknown. This sample was taken from a study of blood T cells in healthy people across ages. The use of a sample-barcoded 5' primer and a J-beta primer mix characterized a second PCR of about 7 to 12 cycles. In TCRdb, the 5' RACE reads were re-called with MiXCR into one record per CDR3 protein. The sample yields hundreds of thousands of distinct CDR3 sequences, 40% to 50% seen once. V lost 4 bases and J lost 2; bases outside the gene matches: 6. Germline CDR1 and CDR2: SGHRS and YFSETQ. The CDR3 is made up of 16 amino acids. General study results and limits: Diversity was higher, and naive CD4+ cells more numerous, in long-lived donors than in aged donors. Using unsorted PBMCs precluded a conclusive naive versus antigen-experienced comparison.

Aged about 6 to 90, donors were systemically healthy Caucasians from Russia. The study isolated at least 6.5 million PBMCs from each sample. Sequenced material: blood. The V gene is TRBV5-1, the J gene TRBJ1-2, with 12 bases aligning to TRBD1. The TCR originated in a man between 60 and 75 years old in good health. CDR3 DNA sequence: TGCGCCAGCAGCCCGGGACAGGGGGCTCTCAACTATGGCTACACCTTC. This codes for CASSPGQGALNYGYTF.